This TCR beta chain came from a study of blood T cell repertoires in COVID-19. The wider study: Acute and convalescent COVID-19 samples came from the United States, Italy and Spain. PBMCs, B-cell-depleted T cells, or T cells were the source of the cDNA or gDNA that made up the material.

V was clipped by 4 bases and J by 4 bases, with 10 bases between them. The germline CDR1 and CDR2 sequences are MRHNA and SNTAGT. This CDR3 has 13 residues. The authors' processing: Reference gene primer amplification in the assay estimated nucleated cell counts. The protocol was immunoSEQ multiplex PCR, while the TCRdb copy is restricted to in-frame clones and leaves out a portion. V, J and clone size are those of that table, while D and trimming were read from the DNA. The sample yields some 89,000 clones, 85% to 90% seen once. This clone appeared a single time. The chain has TRBV6-4 and TRBJ1-1; D ambiguous. This clonotype was sampled from a human donor in a cohort sampled during active COVID-19. The sequenced sample consisted of peripheral blood. CDR3 region: CASSGEVGTEAFF. The CDR3 DNA is TGTGCCAGCAGTGGGGAGGTGGGCACTGAAGCTTTCTTT.